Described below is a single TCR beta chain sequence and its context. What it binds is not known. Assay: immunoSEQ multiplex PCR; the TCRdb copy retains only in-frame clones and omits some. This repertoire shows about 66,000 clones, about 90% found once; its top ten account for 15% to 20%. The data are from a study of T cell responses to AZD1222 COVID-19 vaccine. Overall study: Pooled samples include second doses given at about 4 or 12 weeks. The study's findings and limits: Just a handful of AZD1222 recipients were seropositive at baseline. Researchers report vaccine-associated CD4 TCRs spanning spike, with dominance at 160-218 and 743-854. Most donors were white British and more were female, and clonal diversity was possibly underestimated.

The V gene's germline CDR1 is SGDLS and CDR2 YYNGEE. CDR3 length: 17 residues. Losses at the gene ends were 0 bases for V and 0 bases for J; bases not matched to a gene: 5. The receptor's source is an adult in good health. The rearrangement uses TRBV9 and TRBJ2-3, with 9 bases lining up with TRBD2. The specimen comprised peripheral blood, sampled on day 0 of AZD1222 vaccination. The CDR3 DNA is TGTGCCAGCAGCGTAGGACTAGCGGACTTTAGCACAGATACGCAGTATTTT. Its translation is CASSVGLADFSTDTQYF. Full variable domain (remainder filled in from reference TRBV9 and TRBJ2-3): DSGVTQTPKHLITATGQRVTLRCSPRSGDLSVYWYQQSLDQGLQFLIQYYNGEERAKGNILERFSAQQFPDLHSELNLSSLELGDSALYFCASSVGLADFSTDTQYFGPGTRLTVL.